The 9 T cell receptor beta chains reported below all come from one sample, sequenced in a study of blood T cell repertoires in COVID-19. Sequenced by immunoSEQ multiplex PCR; TCRdb stores in-frame clones only, minus some. The sample has about 230,000 clones; over 65% are singletons. Material: peripheral blood. The source of these receptors is a woman in her seventies with active or convalescent COVID-19.

CDR3 region: CASSLDQGAFYEQFF. As DNA, the CDR3 is TGTGCCAGCAGCTTAGACCAGGGGGCATTCTATGAGCAGTTCTTC. The chain recombines TRBV11-2 with TRBJ2-1; the match to TRBD1 covers 8 bases. The CDR3 spans 15 residues. Unmatched junction bases numbered 6, after V lost 0 bases and J lost 8 bases. CDR1 is SGHAT and CDR2 is FQNNGV in the germline V gene. The full variable domain, rest sourced from reference TRBV11-2 and TRBJ2-1, is EAGVAQSPRYKIIEKRQSVAFWCNPISGHATLYWYQQILGQGPKLLIQFQNNGVVDDSQLPKDRFSAERLKGVDSTLKIQPAKLEDSAVYLCASSLDQGAFYEQFFGPGTRLTVL.

This chain uses TRBV3-1 (or the pseudogene TRBV3-2) with TRBJ2-5; 12 nucleotides match TRBD2. The CDR3 length is 17 residues. V was pared by 1 base and J by 1 base, with 4 bases of the junction left unmatched. Germline lookup yields CDR1 LGHDT and CDR2 YNNKEL (reference sequence). CDR3 in DNA: TGTGCCAGCAGCCAAGGGCTAGCGGGGGGGCGCCAAGAGACCCAGTACTTC. It is translated as CASSQGLAGGRQETQYF.

The chain recombines TRBV7-9 with TRBJ2-5; TRBD1 is a possible D gene (6 bases). The CDR3 is 15 amino acids. Germline V gene sequence: CDR1 SEHNR, CDR2 FQNEAQ (reference sequence). V dropped 1 base and J dropped 5 bases, with 14 bases sitting between them. DNA for the CDR3: TGTGCCAGCAGCTTAGAGAACAGGGTTGAGGAGACCCAGTACTTC. It encodes CASSLENRVEETQYF. The full variable domain, its missing parts supplied by reference TRBV7-9 and TRBJ2-5, is DTGVSQNPRHKITKRGQNVTFRCDPISEHNRLYWYRQTLGQGPEFLTYFQNEAQLEKSRLLSDRFSAERPKGSFSTLEIQRTEQGDSAMYLCASSLENRVEETQYFGPGTRLLVL.

The rearrangement joins TRBV6-5 to TRBJ1-5; possible D gene TRBD1, 6 bases. The CDR3 loop spans 13 amino acids. The germline V gene has CDR1 MNHEY and CDR2 SVGAGI. Between the trimmed V and J ends, which lost 6 bases and 4 bases, there was a span of 10 bases. In DNA form, the CDR3 reads TGTGCCAGCAGAGGCAGGGGAAATCAGCCCCAGCATTTT. This gives the protein CASRGRGNQPQHF.

This chain joins TRBV7-2 and TRBJ2-3; D perhaps matches TRBD2 (5 bases). Trimming took off 5 bases at V and 4 bases at J, with 13 bases between the two ends. The CDR3 is 14 residues long. Germline V CDR1 and CDR2: SGHTA, FQGNSA. In nucleotides, the CDR3 is TGTGCCAGCAGCCCTACTAGTCTCCCAGATACGCAGTATTTT. It is translated as CASSPTSLPDTQYF.

V usage is TRBV2 and J usage is TRBJ1-2; D remains unclear. Germline loops: CDR1 SNHLY, CDR2 FYNNEI. Trimming pared 6 bases from V and 1 base from J, leaving 18 bases between. This CDR3 is 16 amino acids long. The CDR3 spells CASSAGPAGLNYGYTF. CDR3 bases: TGTGCCAGCAGCGCGGGCCCAGCGGGTCTTAACTATGGCTACACCTTC.

The chain combines TRBV19 with TRBJ2-1, with TRBD1 as a possible D gene (5 bases). The length of the CDR3 is 15 residues. The V end lost 4 bases, the J end lost 2 bases, and 12 bases lay between the germline ends. CDR1 and CDR2 (germline): LNHDA, SQIVND (reference sequence). The CDR3: CASSRQYLTYNEQFF. In DNA, the CDR3 is TGTGCCAGTAGTAGACAGTATCTAACCTACAATGAGCAGTTCTTC.

The chain carries TRBV7-2 and TRBJ2-1, with TRBD2 as a possible D gene (5 bases). V was pared by 3 bases and J by 8 bases, with 11 bases between. The germline CDR1 and CDR2 sequences are SGHTA and FQGNSA. There are 13 residues in the CDR3. CDR3 nucleotides: TGTGCCAGCAGCTTGAGGGCAGGAGATGAGCAGTTCTTC. Protein sequence: CASSLRAGDEQFF.

As for this clone: Additional DNA sequences in this sample encode the identical CDR3. This chain joins TRBV7-2 and TRBJ2-7, with D possibly matching TRBD1 (5 bases). The CDR3 extends over 13 amino acids. Germline V CDR1 and CDR2: SGHTA, FQGNSA. Trimming left V 0 bases short and J 4 bases short, with 7 bases between. CDR3 bases: TGTGCCAGCAGCTTAGCTCGACAGTACGAGCAGTACTTC. Residues: CASSLARQYEQYF.